The 12 T cell receptor beta chains in this list originate from one sample, sequenced in a study of T cell repertoires and HLA-DP antigens. The antigens these receptors bind are not known. This table comes from immunoSEQ multiplex PCR, and its TCRdb copy is limited to in-frame clones, with some not included. The sample consists of about 73,000 clones, roughly 75% of them appearing once. Sequenced material: CD4+ T cells from PBMCs. The receptors shown here come from a man in his sixties in good health and CMV-seronegative.

The V and J genes are TRBV11-2 and TRBJ2-3, with a tentative D call TRBD2 (5 bases). In germline, CDR1 is SGHAT, CDR2 FQNNGV. This CDR3 spans 16 amino acids. V lost 1 base, J lost 3 bases, and 14 bases lay in between. CDR3 DNA: TGTGCCAGCAGCTTAGCGAGGGCCAGAGGTACAGATACGCAGTATTTT. This encodes CASSLARARGTDTQYF. Complete variable domain (other parts from reference TRBV11-2 and TRBJ2-3): EAGVAQSPRYKIIEKRQSVAFWCNPISGHATLYWYQQILGQGPKLLIQFQNNGVVDDSQLPKDRFSAERLKGVDSTLKIQPAKLEDSAVYLCASSLARARGTDTQYFGPGTRLTVL.

The rearrangement uses TRBV18 and TRBJ2-1; 7 bases are a match to TRBD1. The trim removed 3 bases at V and 9 bases at J, leaving 8 bases unmatched. Germline loops: CDR1 KGHSH, CDR2 LQKENI. The CDR3 consists of 14 residues. The CDR3 here is CASSPQGGPTEQFF. In DNA form, the CDR3 reads TGTGCCAGCTCACCCCAAGGGGGCCCCACTGAGCAGTTCTTC.

This CDR3 reads CASGLDGRLGETQYF. Here the CDR3 DNA reads TGTGCTAGTGGTTTGGACGGCCGCCTAGGGGAGACCCAGTACTTC. V is TRBV12-5 and J is TRBJ2-5; D is ambiguous. The CDR3 loop spans 15 amino acids. The germline V gene encodes CDR1 LGHNT and CDR2 FRNRAP. The ends were cut back, 1 base at V and 5 bases at J, with 14 bases in the middle.

This chain links TRBV2 with TRBJ1-5; D ambiguous. The CDR3 spans 15 residues. CDR1 SNHLY and CDR2 FYNNEI come from the germline V gene. V dropped 7 bases and J dropped 0 bases, with 13 bases sitting between them. The CDR3, as DNA: TGTGCCAGCAACGAGGGCAGAAATAGCAATCAGCCCCAGCATTTT. Translated, it gives CASNEGRNSNQPQHF.

This chain connects TRBV18 to TRBJ1-6, with 7 positions matching TRBD1. Germline assignment: CDR1 KGHSH and CDR2 LQKENI. Trimming at V came to 0 bases and at J to 7 bases, leaving 6 bases not matched to a gene. This CDR3 is 16 amino acids long. The CDR3: CASSPPQGRGNSPLHF. Written as DNA, the CDR3 is TGTGCCAGCTCACCACCACAGGGGAGGGGCAATTCACCCCTCCACTTT.

The V call is TRBV5-6, the J call TRBJ1-1; 7 bases match TRBD1. V was clipped by 0 bases and J by 4 bases; unmatched bases: 6. CDR3 size: 15 residues. CDR1 is SGHDT, CDR2 YYEEEE, per germline. CDR3 sequence: CASSLGSAGGTEAFF. For the CDR3, the DNA is TGTGCCAGCAGCTTGGGTTCGGCAGGGGGCACTGAAGCTTTCTTT.

This rearrangement joins TRBV15 to TRBJ2-7, with D possibly being TRBD1 or TRBD2 (6 bases each). The CDR3 contains 13 residues. The V end was cut by 1 base, the J end by 6 bases, with 10 bases between. Germline CDR1 LNHNV, CDR2 YYDKDF (reference sequence). The CDR3 DNA reads TGTGCCACCAGCAGAGTCCGGGGGCTCGAGCAGTACGTC. Translation gives CATSRVRGLEQYV.

The V and J genes are TRBV4-1 and TRBJ1-1; weak D call: TRBD1 (5 bases). This CDR3 comprises 14 residues. The V and J ends lost 1 base and 7 bases respectively, with 13 bases between them. The germline V gene has CDR1 MGHRA and CDR2 YSYEKL. The CDR3 DNA reads as TGCGCCAGCAGCCAAGCCCGGGGGATAGGTGAAGCTTTCTTT. Protein: CASSQARGIGEAFF.

The chain has TRBV10-2 and TRBJ2-2; D possibly corresponds to TRBD1 (5 bases). This CDR3 is built from 14 residues. Germline V gene data show CDR1 as WSHSY and CDR2 as SAAADI. V shed 4 bases and J shed 4 bases, with 10 bases lying between them. This CDR3 reads CASSAGHLTGELFF. Written as DNA, the CDR3 is TGCGCCAGCAGTGCAGGACACCTCACCGGGGAGCTGTTTTTT.

The genes are TRBV5-4 and TRBJ2-3; 16 bases align to TRBD2. Germline loops: CDR1 SGHNT, CDR2 YYREEE (reference sequence). Unmatched junction bases numbered 5, after V lost 3 bases and J lost 4 bases. The CDR3 extends over 17 amino acids. CDR3 bases: TGTGCCAGCAGCTCGCGGGGGACTAGCGGGAGGGCAGATACGCAGTATTTT. The encoded protein is CASSSRGTSGRADTQYF.

The J gene is TRBJ2-7, the V gene TRBV5-1, with D possibly TRBD1 on 6 matching bases. Germline CDR1 is SGHRS and CDR2 is YFSETQ. The V and J ends lost 4 bases and 6 bases respectively, with 20 bases between them. The CDR3 has 15 amino acids. CDR3 DNA: TGCGCCAGCAGCCCGGACGGACAGAGCTACGGCGAGCAGTACTTC. It translates to CASSPDGQSYGEQYF.

The gene calls are TRBV11-3 and TRBJ2-2; no clear D. CDR1 SGHNT and CDR2 YENEEA come from the germline V gene. The CDR3 totals 14 residues. Trimming removed 3 bases at V and 5 bases at J, with 10 bases between. The CDR3 bases are TGTGCCAGCAGCTTCGGCAGATCAACCGGGGAGCTGTTTTTT. This translates into CASSFGRSTGELFF.